This T cell receptor (beta chain) was observed in a study of regulatory dendritic cells for organ transplantation. In the case of this clone: What it binds is unknown.

Allogeneic regulatory or mature dendritic cells were co-cultured for roughly five days with CFSE-labeled sorted T cells at 1:10. FACS sorted CD4+ or CD8+ T cells into CD45RA+ naive and CD45RO+ memory. Germline CDR1 SGHVS, CDR2 FQNEAQ. Trimming shortened V by 2 bases and J by 3 bases, and 10 bases separated the two germline ends. The length of the CDR3 is 14 residues. Clones were sequenced by immunoSEQ multiplex PCR, and TCRdb holds only the in-frame ones, with some missing. The data hold over 8,500 clones, with around 75% observed a single time. The V and J genes are TRBV7-8 and TRBJ1-1; D might be TRBD1 (5 bases). The receptor's source is a human donor in good health. Source material: memory CD4+ T cells from blood cultured with regulatory dendritic cells. Subset of the sample: CD45RO+ memory T cells. The CDR3 spells CASSLSRQYTEAFF. The DNA of the CDR3 is TGTGCCAGCAGCTTATCCCGACAGTACACTGAAGCTTTCTTT.